A selection of T cell receptor beta chains follows, all from one sample in a study of response to subunit inactivated influenza vaccine. TCRdb re-called the RT-PCR reads through MiXCR, storing one row per CDR3 protein. The table shows roughly 500,000 distinct CDR3 sequences, with approximately 15% occurring only once. Sequenced here: CD4+ T cells sorted from PBMCs, sampled around 25 months after vaccination. The source is a man in his fifties or sixties who received an inactivated influenza vaccine. CDR3s include the opening cysteine and the closing phenylalanine or tryptophan. A D gene is named only where the DNA matches it firmly. Clone size is stated in some rows and not others, as once, few, many or a class when expanded.

j_gene | abundance | d_gene | v_gene | CDR3aa | CDR3nt
TRBJ1-5 | few | . | TRBV12-3/TRBV12-4 | CASSFADNQPQHF | TGTGCCAGCAGTTTTGCAGACAATCAGCCCCAGCATTTT
TRBJ2-1 | . | TRBD2 | TRBV5-4 | CASSLGLAGGAYNEQFF | TGTGCCAGCAGCTTGGGACTAGCGGGGGGAGCCTACAATGAGCAGTTCTTC
TRBJ2-5 | . | . | TRBV20-1 | CSAPPLARETQYF | TGCAGTGCCCCCCCGCTAGCTCGCGAGACCCAGTACTTC
TRBJ2-3 | . | . | TRBV4-2 | CASSQGQFTDTQYF | TGTGCCAGCAGCCAAGGACAGTTCACAGATACGCAGTATTTT
TRBJ2-7 | . | TRBD2 | TRBV27 | CASSAGTSGIGEQYF | TGTGCCAGCAGTGCCGGGACTAGCGGCATCGGGGAGCAGTACTTC
TRBJ2-1 | few | TRBD2 | TRBV3-1 | CASSRGLAQGLDEQFF | TGTGCCAGCAGCCGCGGACTAGCCCAGGGGTTGGATGAGCAGTTCTTC
TRBJ2-5 | . | . | TRBV24-1 | CATSDPRDIETQYF | TGTGCCACCAGTGACCCCCGGGACATCGAGACCCAGTACTTC
TRBJ2-2 | few | TRBD1 | TRBV10-1 | CASRQGWGTGELFF | TGCGCCAGCCGACAGGGTTGGGGCACCGGGGAGCTGTTTTTT
TRBJ2-5 | . | . | TRBV29-1 | CSVDRGAKENQYF | TGCAGCGTTGATAGGGGGGCGAAAGAGAACCAGTACTTC
TRBJ1-2 | few | . | TRBV3-1 | CASSQQGQPYGYTF | TGTGCCAGCAGCCAACAAGGACAGCCCTATGGCTACACCTTC
TRBJ2-2 | . | . | TRBV9 | CASAGTFTGELFF | TGTGCCAGCGCTGGGACGTTCACCGGGGAGCTGTTTTTT
TRBJ2-2 | few | . | TRBV20-1 | CSASLTSHTGELFF | TGCAGTGCTAGCCTTACTAGTCACACCGGGGAGCTGTTTTTT
TRBJ2-1 | few | TRBD1 | TRBV7-9 | CASSVRQGPYNEQFF | TGTGCCAGCAGCGTACGACAGGGTCCCTACAATGAGCAGTTCTTC
TRBJ1-3 | few | . | TRBV14 | CASSRDLFSGNTIYF | TGTGCCAGCAGCCGGGACTTATTCTCTGGAAACACCATATATTTT
TRBJ2-2 | . | TRBD2 | TRBV4-3 | CASSQWSTSGSGELFF | TGCGCCAGCAGCCAATGGTCGACTAGCGGGTCCGGGGAGCTGTTTTTT
TRBJ2-2 | . | TRBD1 | TRBV28 | CASSLWAQGGGNTGELFF | TGTGCCAGCAGTTTATGGGCACAGGGGGGAGGGAACACCGGGGAGCTGTTTTTT
TRBJ1-2 | many | . | TRBV12-3/TRBV12-4 | CASSSPGLLNYGYTF | TGTGCCAGCAGTTCCCCGGGACTCCTTAACTATGGCTACACCTTC
TRBJ2-1 | few | . | TRBV5-7 | CASSLEGGHSSYNEQFF | TGTGCCAGCAGCTTGGAGGGGGGACACAGCTCCTACAATGAGCAGTTCTTC
TRBJ2-3 | . | . | TRBV10-3 | CAVVGGNTDTQYF | TGTGCCGTTGTCGGCGGGAATACAGATACGCAGTATTTT
TRBJ1-5 | few | . | TRBV24-1 | CATSDYSNHPQHF | TGTGCCACCAGTGATTACAGCAATCACCCCCAGCATTTT
TRBJ2-3 | many | . | TRBV10-3 | CAISESGGASTDTQYF | TGTGCCATCAGTGAGTCGGGCGGGGCCTCCACAGATACGCAGTATTTT
TRBJ1-5 | few | . | TRBV7-2 | CASSWGAGRVGQPQHF | TGTGCCAGCAGCTGGGGTGCTGGCAGGGTCGGTCAGCCCCAGCATTTT
TRBJ2-7 | . | . | TRBV7-2 | CASSFIEYEQYF | TGTGCCAGCAGCTTCATCGAATACGAGCAGTACTTC
TRBJ1-4 | . | . | TRBV4-3 | CASSQDVGNEKLFF | TGCGCCAGCAGCCAAGATGTCGGTAATGAAAAACTGTTTTTT
TRBJ2-7 | few | TRBD2 | TRBV7-8 | CASSPGTSETYEQYF | TGTGCCAGCAGCCCCGGGACTAGCGAAACCTACGAGCAGTACTTC
TRBJ2-1 | many | . | TRBV9 | CASSQGLRDEQFF | TGTGCCAGCAGCCAGGGCCTTAGGGATGAGCAGTTCTTC
TRBJ2-2 | . | TRBD1 | TRBV5-1 | CASSLVDRSTGELFF | TGCGCCAGCAGCTTGGTGGACAGGAGCACCGGGGAGCTGTTTTTT
TRBJ2-5 | few | TRBD1 | TRBV29-1 | CSVGTGSGETQYF | TGCAGCGTCGGGACAGGGAGCGGGGAGACCCAGTACTTC
TRBJ2-3 | . | . | TRBV27 | CASSVSDTHTQYF | TGTGCCAGCAGTGTCTCCGATACGCATACGCAGTATTTT
TRBJ2-5 | few | TRBD2 | TRBV12-3/TRBV12-4 | CASSPSGRTETQYF | TGTGCCAGCAGTCCCAGCGGGAGGACGGAGACCCAGTACTTC
TRBJ2-1 | . | TRBD2 | TRBV28 | CASKGPGGPHEQFF | TGTGCCAGCAAGGGCCCGGGAGGCCCCCATGAGCAGTTCTTC
TRBJ2-3 | . | TRBD1 | TRBV4-3 | CASSQRQGPDTQYF | TGCGCCAGCAGCCAAAGACAGGGACCAGATACGCAGTATTTT
TRBJ2-1 | . | . | TRBV5-1 | CASSLARRSSYNEQFF | TGCGCCAGCAGCTTGGCCAGACGGAGCTCCTACAATGAGCAGTTCTTC
TRBJ2-7 | . | TRBD1 | TRBV25-1 | CASSETGGIEQYF | TGTGCCAGCAGTGAAACAGGGGGCATCGAGCAGTACTTC
TRBJ2-2 | . | . | TRBV10-3 | CAIARTLQLDGELFF | TGTGCCATCGCCAGGACACTTCAATTGGACGGGGAGCTGTTTTTT
TRBJ2-1 | . | TRBD2 | TRBV3-1 | CASSAGTSGGSSYNEQFF | TGTGCCAGCAGCGCCGGGACTAGCGGGGGAAGCTCCTACAATGAGCAGTTCTTC
TRBJ2-7 | . | . | TRBV12-3/TRBV12-4 | CASSPSRVYYEQYF | TGTGCCAGCAGTCCCTCCAGGGTCTATTACGAGCAGTACTTC
TRBJ2-2 | few | TRBD2 | TRBV20-1 | CSARVASGRWTGELFF | TGCAGTGCTAGAGTCGCCAGCGGGAGGTGGACCGGGGAGCTGTTTTTT
TRBJ2-3 | . | . | TRBV20-1 | CSRDKGGGTDTQYF | TGCAGTAGAGACAAAGGGGGAGGCACAGATACGCAGTATTTT
TRBJ1-2 | . | TRBD1 | TRBV6-1 | CASTIAGGRDGYTF | TGTGCCAGCACTATAGCAGGGGGCAGGGATGGCTACACCTTC